The 8 T cell receptor beta chains below all came from one sample that was sequenced in a study of blood T cells in healthy people across ages. Through a sample-barcoded 5' primer and a J-beta primer mix, a second PCR was run for 7 to 11 cycles. MiXCR, applied by TCRdb to the 5' RACE reads, yields one record per CDR3 protein. The data show roughly 1,500,000 distinct CDR3 sequences, around 39% seen once. The sequencing sample was made of blood. The receptors were gathered from a young woman in good health.

This clonotype was counted a few times. The chain joins TRBV5-1 to TRBJ2-1; D is perhaps TRBD1 or TRBD2 (6 bases each). The CDR3 is 17 residues long. Germline values: CDR1 SGHRS, CDR2 YFSETQ. Trimming cost V 4 bases and J 4 bases, with 21 bases left between them. The CDR3 protein is CASSPGPGASLYNEQFF. As DNA, the CDR3 is TGCGCCAGCAGCCCCGGGCCGGGGGCAAGTCTTTACAATGAGCAGTTCTTC.

The CDR3 protein is CSVHGHTEAFF. The CDR3 DNA reads TGCAGCGTCCATGGGCACACTGAAGCTTTCTTT. The chain uses TRBV29-1 and TRBJ1-1; no reliable D call. The V end lost 6 bases, the J end lost 3 bases, and 8 bases lay between the germline ends. Germline V gene sequence: CDR1 SQVTM, CDR2 ANQGSEA. There are 11 residues in the CDR3. The full variable domain, with the rest looked up from reference TRBV29-1 and TRBJ1-1, is SAVISQKPSRDICQRGTSLTIQCQVDSQVTMMFWYRQQPGQSLTLIATANQGSEATYESGFVIDKFPISRPNLTFSTLTVSNMSPEDSSIYLCSVHGHTEAFFGQGTRLTVV.

This clonotype was counted only a few times. The chain is built from TRBV20-1 and TRBJ2-4; 8 bases fit TRBD2. The CDR3 loop spans 14 amino acids. The germline CDR1 and CDR2 sequences are DFQATT and SNEGSKA (reference sequence). V dropped 0 bases and J dropped 9; count of bases not matched to a gene: 7. The CDR3 nucleotides are TGCAGTGCTAGAGATTCATCGCTAGCGGGCATTCAGTACTTC. Encoded protein: CSARDSSLAGIQYF.

The rearrangement joins TRBV28 to TRBJ1-2; a weak D match, TRBD1 (5 bases). CDR1 is MDHEN and CDR2 is SYDVKM in the germline V gene. V dropped 6 bases and J dropped 2 bases, with 7 bases sitting between them. This CDR3 has 12 amino acids. The CDR3 loop reads CASRGRNYGYTF. As DNA, the CDR3 is TGTGCCAGCAGGGGACGGAACTATGGCTACACCTTC.

The CDR3 DNA reads TGTGCCAGCAGGGGGACAGGGGGCTTTAATTCACCCCTCCACTTT. It is translated as CASRGTGGFNSPLHF. This chain links TRBV2 with TRBJ1-6; TRBD1 agrees at 12 bases. The germline gives CDR1 SNHLY, CDR2 FYNNEI. The CDR3 contains 15 residues. V was pared by 6 bases and J by 6 bases, with 3 bases of the junction left unmatched. Combining the CDR3 with reference TRBV2 and TRBJ1-6 gives the whole variable domain EPEVTQTPSHQVTQMGQEVILRCVPISNHLYFYWYRQILGQKVEFLVSFYNNEISEKSEIFDDQFSVERPDGSNFTLKIRSTKLEDSAMYFCASRGTGGFNSPLHFGNGTRLTVT.

This clonotype was seen only a few times. V and J are TRBV12-3 or TRBV12-4 and TRBJ2-1, with 7 bases identical to TRBD2. The CDR3 loop spans 14 amino acids. J gave up 5 bases and V 5 bases, and 6 bases lay outside the gene matches. This CDR3 reads CASSPEGLDNEQFF. The CDR3 coding sequence is TGTGCCAGCAGTCCAGAAGGACTAGACAATGAGCAGTTCTTC.

This rearrangement joins TRBV29-1 to TRBJ1-1; no reliable D call. V gave up 7 bases and J gave up 0 bases, with 12 bases separating them. This CDR3 region has 13 residues. Per germline, CDR1 SQVTM and CDR2 ANQGSEA. The CDR3: CSGRTDMNTEAFF. CDR3 sequence (DNA): TGCAGCGGCCGGACGGATATGAACACTGAAGCTTTCTTT.

This chain links TRBV5-1 with TRBJ1-2; D call uncertain. Trimming cost V 1 base and J 5 bases, with 15 bases left between them. The CDR3 is made up of 15 amino acids. CDR1 and CDR2 from the germline V gene are SGHRS and YFSETQ. For the CDR3, the DNA is TGCGCCAGCAGCTTGCGGGCCGAGATTAAATATGGCTACACCTTC. This codes for CASSLRAEIKYGYTF.